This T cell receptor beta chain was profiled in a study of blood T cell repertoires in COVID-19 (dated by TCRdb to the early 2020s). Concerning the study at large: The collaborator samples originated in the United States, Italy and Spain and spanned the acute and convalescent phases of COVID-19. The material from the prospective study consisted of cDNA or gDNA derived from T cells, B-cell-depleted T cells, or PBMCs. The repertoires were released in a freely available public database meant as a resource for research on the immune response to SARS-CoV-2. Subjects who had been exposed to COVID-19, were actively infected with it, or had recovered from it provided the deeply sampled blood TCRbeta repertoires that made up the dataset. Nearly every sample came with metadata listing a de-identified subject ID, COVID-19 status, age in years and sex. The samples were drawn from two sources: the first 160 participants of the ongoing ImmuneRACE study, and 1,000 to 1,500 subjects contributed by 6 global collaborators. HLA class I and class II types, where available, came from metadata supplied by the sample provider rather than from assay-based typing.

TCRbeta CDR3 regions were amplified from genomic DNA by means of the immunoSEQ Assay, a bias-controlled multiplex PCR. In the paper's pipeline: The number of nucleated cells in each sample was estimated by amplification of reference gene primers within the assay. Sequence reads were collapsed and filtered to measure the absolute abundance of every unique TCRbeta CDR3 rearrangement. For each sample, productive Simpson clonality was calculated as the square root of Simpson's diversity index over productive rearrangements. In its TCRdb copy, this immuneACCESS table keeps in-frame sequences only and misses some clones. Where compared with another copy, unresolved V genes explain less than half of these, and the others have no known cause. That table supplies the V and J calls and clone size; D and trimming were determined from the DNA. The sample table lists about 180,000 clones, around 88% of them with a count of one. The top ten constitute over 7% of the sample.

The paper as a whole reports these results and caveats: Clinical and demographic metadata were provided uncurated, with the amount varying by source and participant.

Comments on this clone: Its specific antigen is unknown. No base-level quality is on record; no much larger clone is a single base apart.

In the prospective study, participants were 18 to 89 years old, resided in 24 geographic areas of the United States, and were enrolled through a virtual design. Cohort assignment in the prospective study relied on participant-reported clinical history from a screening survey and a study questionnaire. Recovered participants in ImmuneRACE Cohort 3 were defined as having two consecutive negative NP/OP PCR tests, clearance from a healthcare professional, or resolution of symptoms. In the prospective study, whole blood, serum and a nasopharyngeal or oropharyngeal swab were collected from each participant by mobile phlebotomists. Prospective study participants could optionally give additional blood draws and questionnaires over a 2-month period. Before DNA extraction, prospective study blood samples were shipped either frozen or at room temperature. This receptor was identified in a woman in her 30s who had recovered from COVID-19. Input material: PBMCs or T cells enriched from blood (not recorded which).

The DNA sequence follows: TGTGCCAGCAGCCAAAGAACGGGTAGCCCCCTCTCCTACAATGAGCAGTTCTTC. It translates to CASSQRTGSPLSYNEQFF. The sequence is built from TRBV11-2 and TRBJ2-1; the D gene cannot be resolved reliably. The CDR3 spans 18 residues, from the cysteine through the phenylalanine. Just CDR3 DNA is preserved here, 54 bases in frame from base 1. The germline V gene specifies SGHAT as CDR1 and FQNNGV as CDR2. V was cut back by 5 bases and J by 0 bases, leaving a gap of 20 bases between them.